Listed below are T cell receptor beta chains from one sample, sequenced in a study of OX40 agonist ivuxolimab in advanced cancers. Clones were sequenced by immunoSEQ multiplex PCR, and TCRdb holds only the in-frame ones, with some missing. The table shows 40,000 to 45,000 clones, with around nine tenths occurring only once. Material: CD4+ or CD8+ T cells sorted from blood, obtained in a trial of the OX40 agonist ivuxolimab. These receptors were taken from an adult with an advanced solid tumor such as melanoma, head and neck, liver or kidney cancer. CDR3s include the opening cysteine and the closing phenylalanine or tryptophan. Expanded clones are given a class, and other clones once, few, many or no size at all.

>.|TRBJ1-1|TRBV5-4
CASSLTFVGRETEAFF
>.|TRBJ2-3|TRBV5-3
CARSPIGLAGGSYTDTQYF
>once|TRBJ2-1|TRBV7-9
CASSFGDYHNEQFF
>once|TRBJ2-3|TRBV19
CASSTGTSGHTQYF
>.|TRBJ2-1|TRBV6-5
CASSYGAGGHHNEQFF
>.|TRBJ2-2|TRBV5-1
CASSLGYYREMNTGELFF
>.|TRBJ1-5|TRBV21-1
CASSKARVTLWNQPQHF
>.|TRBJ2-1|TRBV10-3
CAISGGTTEQFF
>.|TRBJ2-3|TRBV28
CASRRLAPSTDTQYF
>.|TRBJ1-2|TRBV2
CASSEKGAPSLYDYTF
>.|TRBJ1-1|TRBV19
CASRLLEATEAFF
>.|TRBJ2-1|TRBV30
CAWNPGTSGYNEQFF
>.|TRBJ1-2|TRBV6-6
CAISQGPPGGYTF
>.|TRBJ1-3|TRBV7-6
CASSLGVNTGQLQNTIYF
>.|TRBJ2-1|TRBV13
CASSYPGLGDHNEQFF
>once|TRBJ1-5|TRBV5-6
CASSLRTGVDQPQHF
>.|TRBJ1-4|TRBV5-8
CASTTPGTGNEKLFF
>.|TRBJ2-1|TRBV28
CASHMGNKQFF
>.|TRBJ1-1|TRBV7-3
CASSLFRSGTGVDTEAFF
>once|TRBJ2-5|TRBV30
CAWSDPGLAGTQETQYF
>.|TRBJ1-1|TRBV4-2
CASSPRDKPNTEAFF
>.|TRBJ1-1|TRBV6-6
CASSYSMGTGDTEAFF
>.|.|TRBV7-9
CASSSVGQGLYEQYF
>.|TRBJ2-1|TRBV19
CASRRRDPDEQFF
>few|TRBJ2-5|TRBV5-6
CASSFLAGGSQETQYF
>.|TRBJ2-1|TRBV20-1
CSPLKDNEQFF
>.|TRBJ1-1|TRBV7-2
CASSLFRSGTGVDTEAFF
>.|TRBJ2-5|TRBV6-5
CASGLEETQYF
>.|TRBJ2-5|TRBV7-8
CASSSLGLVQETQYF
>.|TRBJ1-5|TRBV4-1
CASSQDSGADQPQHF
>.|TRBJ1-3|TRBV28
CASRYGTAGNTIYF
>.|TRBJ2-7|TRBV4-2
CASRGTRAGGPYEQYF
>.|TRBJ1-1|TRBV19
CASSLQVTNTEAFF
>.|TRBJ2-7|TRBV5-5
CASSPWTSGSYEQYF
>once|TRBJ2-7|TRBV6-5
CASSYGGTLYEQYF